This T cell receptor (beta chain) came from a study of T-cell reconstitution after alpha-beta-depleted transplantation in children. TCRbeta library preparation incorporated unique molecular identifiers. Via MiXCR, TCRdb re-called the PCR reads, giving one row per CDR3 protein. The profile shows about 500,000 distinct CDR3 sequences, around a third of them singletons. This clonotype was detected a few times. From germline, CDR1 is KGHSH and CDR2 LQKENI. CDR3 length equals 16 residues. V lost 2 bases and J lost 4, with 14 bases in between. This clonotype was sampled from a human donor who donated a stem cell graft to a child with aplastic anemia. The input for sequencing was PBMCs from the stem cell graft donor, taken from the stem cell graft. The chain couples TRBV18 to TRBJ2-2, with D possibly called TRBD1 or TRBD2 (5 bases each). Written as DNA, the CDR3 is TGTGCCAGCTCACCAACCGGGGCAGGTCCCACCGGGGAGCTGTTTTTT. It encodes CASSPTGAGPTGELFF.